The 3 T cell receptor beta chains presented below share a single source sample, sequenced in a study of blood T cell repertoires in COVID-19. TCRdb keeps only in-frame clones here, not all; method: immunoSEQ multiplex PCR. This table has under 300,000 clones, around nine tenths appearing once. Material for sequencing was PBMCs or T cells enriched from blood (not recorded which). These receptors came from a man aged 40-50 years who had recovered from COVID-19.

CDR3 amino acids: CASRGGAETGELFF. CDR3 coding DNA: TGTGCCAGCAGAGGGGGAGCGGAAACCGGGGAGCTGTTTTTT. This chain links TRBV6-5 with TRBJ2-2, with D possibly matching TRBD1 (6 bases). This CDR3 is built from 14 residues. The germline CDR1 and CDR2 sequences are MNHEY and SVGAGI. The V and J ends lost 6 bases and 5 bases respectively, with 13 bases between them.

As concerns this clone: Other DNA sequences in this specimen translate into the identical CDR3. The genes are TRBV11-3 and TRBJ2-1, with 15 positions matching TRBD2. With V trimmed by 4 bases and J by 7 bases, 2 bases remained unmatched. The CDR3 covers 15 residues. The germline V gene encodes CDR1 SGHNT and CDR2 YENEEA. The CDR3, as DNA: TGTGCCAGCAGCTCCGGACTAGCGGGGGGGAATGAGCAGTTCTTC. It encodes CASSSGLAGGNEQFF. The variable domain in full, with the rest retrieved from reference TRBV11-3 and TRBJ2-1, is EAGVVQSPRYKIIEKKQPVAFWCNPISGHNTLYWYLQNLGQGPELLIRYENEEAVDDSQLPKDRFSAERLKGVDSTLKIQPAELGDSAVYLCASSSGLAGGNEQFFGPGTRLTVL.

This clone was observed a single time. V is TRBV19 and J is TRBJ2-2, with 9 bases lining up with TRBD1. With V trimmed by 4 bases and J by 4 bases, 4 bases remained unmatched. The CDR3 totals 15 residues. CDR1 and CDR2 from the germline V gene are LNHDA and SQIVND (reference sequence). The CDR3 sequence: CASSKNRGRTGELFF. The DNA of the CDR3 is TGTGCCAGTAGTAAAAACAGGGGGCGCACCGGGGAGCTGTTTTTT.